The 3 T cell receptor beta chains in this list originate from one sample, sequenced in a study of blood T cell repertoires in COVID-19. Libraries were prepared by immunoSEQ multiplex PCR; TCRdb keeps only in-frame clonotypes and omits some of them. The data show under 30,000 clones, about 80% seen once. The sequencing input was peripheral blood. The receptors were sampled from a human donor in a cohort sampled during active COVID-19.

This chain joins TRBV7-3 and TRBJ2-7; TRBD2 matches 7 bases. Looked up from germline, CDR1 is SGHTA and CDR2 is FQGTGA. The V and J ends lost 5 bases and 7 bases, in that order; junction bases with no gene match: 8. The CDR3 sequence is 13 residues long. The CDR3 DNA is TGTGCCAGCAGCCCTGGACTAGGGAGGGAGCAGTACTTC. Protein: CASSPGLGREQYF.

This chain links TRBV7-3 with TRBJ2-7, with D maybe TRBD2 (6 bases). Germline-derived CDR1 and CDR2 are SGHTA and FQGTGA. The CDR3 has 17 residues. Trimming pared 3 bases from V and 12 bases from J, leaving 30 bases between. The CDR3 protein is CASSFGGTSLREQYRYF. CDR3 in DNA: TGTGCCAGCAGCTTCGGCGGGACGTCCTTAAGGGAGCAGTATCGGTACTTC.

The CDR3 loop is CASSPSGGAVNTEAFF. DNA of the CDR3: TGCGCCAGCAGCCCCTCAGGGGGCGCAGTGAACACTGAAGCTTTCTTT. V is TRBV5-1 and J is TRBJ1-1, with 8 positions matching TRBD1. The length of the CDR3 is 16 residues. CDR1 and CDR2 from the germline V gene are SGHRS and YFSETQ. With 4 bases clipped from V and 0 bases from J, the junction kept 8 bases outside the gene matches.